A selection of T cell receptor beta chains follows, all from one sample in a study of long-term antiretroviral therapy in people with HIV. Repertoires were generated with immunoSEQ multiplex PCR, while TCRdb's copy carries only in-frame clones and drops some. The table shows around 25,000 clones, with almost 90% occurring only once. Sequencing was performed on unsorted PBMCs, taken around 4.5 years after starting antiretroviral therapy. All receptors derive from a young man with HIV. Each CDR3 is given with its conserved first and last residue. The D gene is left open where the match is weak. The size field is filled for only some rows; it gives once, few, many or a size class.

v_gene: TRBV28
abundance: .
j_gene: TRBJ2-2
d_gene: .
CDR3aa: CASTPRLGETGELFF
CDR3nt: TGTGCCAGCACCCCCCGCTTGGGGGAGACCGGGGAGCTGTTTTTT

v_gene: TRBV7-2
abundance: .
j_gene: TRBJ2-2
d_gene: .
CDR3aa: CASSLTWFGELFF
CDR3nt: TGTGCCAGCAGCTTAACGTGGTTCGGGGAGCTGTTTTTT

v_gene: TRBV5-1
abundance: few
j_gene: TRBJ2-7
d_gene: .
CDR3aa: CASSDRSSYEQYF
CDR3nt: TGCGCCAGCAGCGATCGGAGCTCCTACGAGCAGTACTTC

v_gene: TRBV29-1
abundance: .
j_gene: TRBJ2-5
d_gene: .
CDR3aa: CSVGVGQETQYF
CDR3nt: TGCAGCGTTGGTGTGGGCCAAGAGACCCAGTACTTC

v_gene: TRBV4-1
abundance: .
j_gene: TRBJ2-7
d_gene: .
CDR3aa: CASSQEPRTEQYF
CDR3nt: TGCGCCAGCAGCCAAGAGCCGAGGACCGAGCAGTACTTC

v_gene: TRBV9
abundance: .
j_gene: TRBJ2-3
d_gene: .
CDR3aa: CASSVAPPANTQYF
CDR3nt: TGTGCCAGCAGCGTAGCGCCCCCTGCTAATACGCAGTATTTT

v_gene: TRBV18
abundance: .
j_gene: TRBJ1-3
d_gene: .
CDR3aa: CASSPPADNGNTIYF
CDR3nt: TGTGCCAGCTCACCTCCGGCCGATAATGGAAACACCATATATTTT

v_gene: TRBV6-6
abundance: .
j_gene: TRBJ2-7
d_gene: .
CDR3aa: CASSYPLGDLSYEQYF
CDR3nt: TGTGCCAGCAGTTACCCCCTCGGGGACTTGTCCTACGAGCAGTACTTC

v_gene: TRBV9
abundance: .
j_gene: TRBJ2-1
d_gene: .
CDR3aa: CASSPTLLGNEQFF
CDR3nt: TGTGCCAGCAGCCCGACCCTTTTGGGGAATGAGCAGTTCTTC

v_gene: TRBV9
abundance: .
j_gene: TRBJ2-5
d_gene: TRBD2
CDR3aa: CASGPRGGQETQYF
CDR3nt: TGTGCCAGCGGGCCCCGGGGGGGCCAAGAGACCCAGTACTTC

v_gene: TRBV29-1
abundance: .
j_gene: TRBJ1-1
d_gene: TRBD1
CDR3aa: CSGTRDRSPMNTEAFF
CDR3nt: TGCAGCGGCACCCGGGACAGGAGCCCAATGAACACTGAAGCTTTCTTT

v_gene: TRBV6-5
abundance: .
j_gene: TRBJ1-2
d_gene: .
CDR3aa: CASSYVGLYGYTF
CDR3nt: TGTGCCAGCAGTTACGTCGGACTCTATGGCTACACCTTC

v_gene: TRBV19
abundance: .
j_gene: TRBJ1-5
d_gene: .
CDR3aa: CASSIRGIQDQPQHF
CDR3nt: TGTGCCAGTAGTATACGGGGGATACAAGATCAGCCCCAGCATTTT

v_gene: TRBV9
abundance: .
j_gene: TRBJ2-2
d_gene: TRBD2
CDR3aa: CASSAPRGGGAGELFF
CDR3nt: TGTGCCAGCAGCGCCCCGAGGGGCGGGGGAGCCGGGGAGCTGTTTTTT

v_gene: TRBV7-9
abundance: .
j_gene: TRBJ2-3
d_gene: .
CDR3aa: CASSLAPVGAHYTDTQYF
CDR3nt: TGTGCCAGCAGCTTGGCCCCCGTAGGGGCTCATTACACAGATACGCAGTATTTT

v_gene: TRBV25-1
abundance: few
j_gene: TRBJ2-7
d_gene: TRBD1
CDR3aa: CASSGQEKIYEQYF
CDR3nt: TGTGCCAGCTCAGGACAGGAGAAGATTTACGAGCAGTACTTC

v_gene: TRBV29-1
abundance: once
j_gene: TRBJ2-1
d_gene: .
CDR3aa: CSVEDVGFNEQFF
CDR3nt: TGCAGCGTTGAAGACGTCGGGTTCAATGAGCAGTTCTTC

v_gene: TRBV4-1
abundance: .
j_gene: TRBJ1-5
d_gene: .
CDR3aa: CASSPDGGGRGDQPQHF
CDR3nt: TGCGCCAGCAGCCCCGACGGGGGGGGGAGAGGAGATCAGCCCCAGCATTTT

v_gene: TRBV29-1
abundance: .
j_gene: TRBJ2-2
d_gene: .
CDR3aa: CSVRTGVTGELFF
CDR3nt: TGCAGCGTCAGGACGGGGGTTACCGGGGAGCTGTTTTTT

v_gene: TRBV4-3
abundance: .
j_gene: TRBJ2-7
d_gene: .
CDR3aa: CASSHQLDYEQYF
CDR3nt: TGCGCCAGCAGCCATCAACTCGACTACGAGCAGTACTTC

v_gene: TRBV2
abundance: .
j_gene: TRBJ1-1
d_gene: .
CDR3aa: CASHTYQNTEAFF
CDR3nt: TGTGCCAGCCACACCTATCAGAACACTGAAGCTTTCTTT

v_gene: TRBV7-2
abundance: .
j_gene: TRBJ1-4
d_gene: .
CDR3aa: CASSLGFGTNEKLFF
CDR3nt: TGTGCCAGCAGCTTAGGGTTCGGAACTAATGAAAAACTGTTTTTT

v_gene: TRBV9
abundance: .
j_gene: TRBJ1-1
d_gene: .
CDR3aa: CASSAGLGNTEAFF
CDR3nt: TGTGCCAGCAGCGCAGGGTTGGGAAACACTGAAGCTTTCTTT

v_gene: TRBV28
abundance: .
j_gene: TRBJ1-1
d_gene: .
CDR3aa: CASSLGSDTEAFF
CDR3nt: TGTGCCAGCAGTTTAGGTTCAGACACTGAAGCTTTCTTT

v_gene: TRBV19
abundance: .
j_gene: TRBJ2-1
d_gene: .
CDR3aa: CASSIGTAANEQFF
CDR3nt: TGTGCCAGTAGTATTGGTACAGCGGCCAATGAGCAGTTCTTC

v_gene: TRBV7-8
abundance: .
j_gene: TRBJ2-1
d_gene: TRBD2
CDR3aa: CASSSPSTSGSWGNEQFF
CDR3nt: TGTGCCAGCAGCTCCCCTTCGACTAGCGGGAGCTGGGGCAATGAGCAGTTCTTC

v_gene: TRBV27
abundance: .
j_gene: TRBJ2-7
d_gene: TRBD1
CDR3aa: CASSYGTGTYEQYF
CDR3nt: TGTGCCAGCAGTTACGGGACAGGTACCTACGAGCAGTACTTC

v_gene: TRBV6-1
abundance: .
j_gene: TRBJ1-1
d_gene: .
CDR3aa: CASSLLNTEAFF
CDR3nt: TGTGCCAGCAGTTTGCTGAACACTGAAGCTTTCTTT

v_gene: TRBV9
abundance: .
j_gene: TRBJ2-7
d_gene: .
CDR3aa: CASSAPGKPYEQYF
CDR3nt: TGTGCCAGCAGCGCACCAGGGAAGCCCTACGAGCAGTACTTC

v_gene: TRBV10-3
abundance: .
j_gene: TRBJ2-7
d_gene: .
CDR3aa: CAISTGTSYEQYF
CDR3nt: TGTGCCATCAGTACAGGCACTTCCTACGAGCAGTACTTC

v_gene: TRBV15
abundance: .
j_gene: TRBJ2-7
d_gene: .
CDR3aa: CATSAQGSYEQYF
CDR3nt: TGTGCCACCAGCGCACAGGGTAGTTACGAGCAGTACTTC

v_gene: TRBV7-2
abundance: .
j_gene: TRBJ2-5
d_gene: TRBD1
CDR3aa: CASSSQGVPETQYF
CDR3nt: TGTGCCAGCAGCTCCCAGGGGGTACCAGAGACCCAGTACTTC

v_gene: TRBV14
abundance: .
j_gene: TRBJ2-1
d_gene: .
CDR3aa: CASSQESGLVHEQFF
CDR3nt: TGTGCCAGCAGCCAAGAGTCAGGATTGGTCCATGAGCAGTTCTTC

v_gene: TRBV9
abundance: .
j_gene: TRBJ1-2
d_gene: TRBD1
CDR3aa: CASSVETGKDYGYTF
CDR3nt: TGTGCCAGCAGCGTTGAGACAGGGAAGGACTATGGCTACACCTTC

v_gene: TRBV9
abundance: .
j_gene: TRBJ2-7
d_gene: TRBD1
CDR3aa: CASSFGQGVTYEQYF
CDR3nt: TGTGCCAGCAGCTTTGGACAGGGGGTTACCTACGAGCAGTACTTC

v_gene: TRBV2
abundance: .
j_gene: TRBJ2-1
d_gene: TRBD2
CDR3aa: CASSEGTSGRNGDEQFF
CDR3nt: TGTGCCAGCAGTGAGGGGACTAGCGGGAGAAATGGAGATGAGCAGTTCTTC

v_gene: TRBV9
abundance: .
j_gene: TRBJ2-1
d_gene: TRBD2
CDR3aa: CASSVAGRVDGNEQFF
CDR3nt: TGTGCCAGCAGCGTAGCGGGGAGGGTAGATGGTAATGAGCAGTTCTTC

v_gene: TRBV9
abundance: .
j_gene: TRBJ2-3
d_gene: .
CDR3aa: CASSVGFVRADTQYF
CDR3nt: TGTGCCAGCAGCGTAGGATTCGTTAGGGCAGATACGCAGTATTTT

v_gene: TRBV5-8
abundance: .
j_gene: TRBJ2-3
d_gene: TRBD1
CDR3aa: CASSHKTGSSTDTQYF
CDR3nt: TGTGCCAGCAGCCACAAGACAGGGAGTAGCACAGATACGCAGTATTTT

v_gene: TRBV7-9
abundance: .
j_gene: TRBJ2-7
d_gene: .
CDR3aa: CASSSRRTYEQYF
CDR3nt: TGTGCCAGCAGCTCTCGAAGGACCTACGAGCAGTACTTC

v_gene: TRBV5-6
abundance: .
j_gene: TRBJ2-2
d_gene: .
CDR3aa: CASHTGGAGELFF
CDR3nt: TGTGCCAGCCACACAGGGGGGGCCGGGGAGCTGTTTTTT

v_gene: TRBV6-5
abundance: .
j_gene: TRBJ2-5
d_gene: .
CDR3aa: CATSGAHQGETQYF
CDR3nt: TGTGCCACCTCGGGGGCACACCAGGGAGAGACCCAGTACTTC

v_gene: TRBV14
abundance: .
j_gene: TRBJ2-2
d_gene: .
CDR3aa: CASSQGQGGTGELFF
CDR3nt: TGTGCCAGCAGCCAAGGACAGGGAGGAACCGGGGAGCTGTTTTTT

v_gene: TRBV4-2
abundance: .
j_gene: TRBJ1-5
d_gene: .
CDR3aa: CASSFYGWPQHF
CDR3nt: TGTGCCAGCAGCTTTTACGGGTGGCCCCAGCATTTT

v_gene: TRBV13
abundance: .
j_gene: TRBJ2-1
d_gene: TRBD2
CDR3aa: CASTFSSGRKFNEQFF
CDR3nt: TGTGCCAGCACCTTCTCAAGCGGGAGGAAGTTCAATGAGCAGTTCTTC

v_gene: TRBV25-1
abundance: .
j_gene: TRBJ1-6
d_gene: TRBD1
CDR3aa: CASNSGQYNSPLHF
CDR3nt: TGTGCCAGCAACTCGGGACAGTATAATTCACCCCTCCACTTT

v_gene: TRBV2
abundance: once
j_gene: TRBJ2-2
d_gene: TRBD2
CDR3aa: CASSEGGANTGELFF
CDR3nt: TGTGCCAGCAGTGAGGGGGGGGCGAACACCGGGGAGCTGTTTTTT

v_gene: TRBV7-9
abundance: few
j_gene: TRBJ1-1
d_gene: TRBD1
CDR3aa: CASSPQGMNTEAFF
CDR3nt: TGTGCCAGCAGCCCACAGGGGATGAACACTGAAGCTTTCTTT